The TCR beta chain described here comes from a study of shared clonotypes between healthy human individuals. The wider study: Participating donors consisted of two women and three men aged 18 to 49.

Overall study findings and caveats: Tissues were not sampled, only blood, and their repertoires likely differ.

Points on this clone: Its antigen is unknown.

The genomic DNA of each subset was split evenly across several immunoSEQ plates. The table came from immunoSEQ multiplex PCR; TCRdb's copy has only in-frame clones and leaves some out. Seen here are more than 2,000,000 clones, approximately 95% observed once, and the top ten hold under 0.45%. CDR1 MDHEN and CDR2 SYDVKM come from the germline V gene. This CDR3 comprises 16 residues. Deletions cut 6 bases from V and 2 bases from J, with 17 bases between. Sequences were obtained from naive CD4+ T cells from PBMCs. Regarding subset: CD45RA+ positively selected. The chain joins TRBV28 to TRBJ2-1; D remains ambiguous. This TCR derives from a young man in good health. Some clones in this sample may be carry-over from other donors' samples. The CDR3 DNA reads TGTGCCAGCAGCCTTTTGCAGATTCAGACCTACAATGAGCAGTTCTTC. As protein: CASSLLQIQTYNEQFF.